The T cell receptor beta chain under discussion was sequenced for a study of blood T cell repertoires in COVID-19. The method was immunoSEQ multiplex PCR; TCRdb's version includes in-frame clones alone and lacks a portion of them. This sample has 360,000 or so clones, with 89% found just once. The source is a woman aged 55-70 years with COVID-19, enrolled during active disease. The sample taken for sequencing was peripheral blood.

This CDR3 is CASSLLLTSGGTITDTQYF. In nucleotides, the CDR3 is TGCGCCAGCAGCTTGCTCTTGACTAGCGGGGGGACCATCACAGATACGCAGTATTTT. The chain recombines TRBV5-1 with TRBJ2-3; 13 bases align to TRBD2. The V gene end was trimmed by 1 base and the J gene end by 2 bases; junction bases not matched to a gene: 10. CDR3 length equals 19 residues. CDR1 is SGHRS and CDR2 is YFSETQ in the germline V gene.